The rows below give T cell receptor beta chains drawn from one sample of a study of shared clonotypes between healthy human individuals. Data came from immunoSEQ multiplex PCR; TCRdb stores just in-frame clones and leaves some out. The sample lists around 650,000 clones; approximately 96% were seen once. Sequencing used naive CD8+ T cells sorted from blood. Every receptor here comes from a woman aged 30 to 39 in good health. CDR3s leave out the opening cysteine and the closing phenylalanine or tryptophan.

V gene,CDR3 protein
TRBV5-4,ASSIIGTGSYEQY
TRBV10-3,AIRDSSSGIDADTQY
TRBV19,ASSIGVAGFYNEQF
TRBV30,AWRNSGTQY
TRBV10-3,AISGGERRSYEQY
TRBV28,ASSFRGQGPFNQPQH
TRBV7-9,ASWRERNDTQY
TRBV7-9,ASSLAGYQQPQH
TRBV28,ASSGGWSTDFNEKLF
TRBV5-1,ASSYLGPSKTYEQY
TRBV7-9,ASSSQVGTDTQY
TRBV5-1,ASRRTGAEANYGYT
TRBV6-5,ASSWGQRYEQY
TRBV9,ASSPWTGVGNTGELF
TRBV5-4,ASSLVGLNTEAF
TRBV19,ASSIGFGQLDYGYT
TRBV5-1,ASSSWDIAPYGYT
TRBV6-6,ASSYSIANEQF
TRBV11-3,ASILDYYNEQF
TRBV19,ASSIFKLSAGGPRTGELF
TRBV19,ASSIASQPQH
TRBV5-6,ASSLGSGSGTDTQY
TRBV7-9,ASSRPGQGGYEQY
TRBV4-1,ASSQATGTYEQY
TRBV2,ASSEAPGGSYEQY
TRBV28,ASSFRVNTEAF
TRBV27,ASSLVQGGEETQY
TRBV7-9,ASSDNPTGELF
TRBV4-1,ASSQRLAGGYEQY
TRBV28,ASSFTPGTGTWTGELF
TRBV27,ASSTNGYGYT
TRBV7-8,ASSPKGGSSYEQY
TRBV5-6,ASSLYSENTEAF
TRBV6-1,ASSEPRTLTSGTLETQY
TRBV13,ASSMTSGSSYEQY
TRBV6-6,ASSSPSASYEQY
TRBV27,ASSSPLGLSTGELF
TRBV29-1,SVRSASSSYNEQF
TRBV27,ASSPGQGGYGYT
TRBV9,ASSAGGGPQGLKYGYT
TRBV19,ASSIGLPSSYEQY